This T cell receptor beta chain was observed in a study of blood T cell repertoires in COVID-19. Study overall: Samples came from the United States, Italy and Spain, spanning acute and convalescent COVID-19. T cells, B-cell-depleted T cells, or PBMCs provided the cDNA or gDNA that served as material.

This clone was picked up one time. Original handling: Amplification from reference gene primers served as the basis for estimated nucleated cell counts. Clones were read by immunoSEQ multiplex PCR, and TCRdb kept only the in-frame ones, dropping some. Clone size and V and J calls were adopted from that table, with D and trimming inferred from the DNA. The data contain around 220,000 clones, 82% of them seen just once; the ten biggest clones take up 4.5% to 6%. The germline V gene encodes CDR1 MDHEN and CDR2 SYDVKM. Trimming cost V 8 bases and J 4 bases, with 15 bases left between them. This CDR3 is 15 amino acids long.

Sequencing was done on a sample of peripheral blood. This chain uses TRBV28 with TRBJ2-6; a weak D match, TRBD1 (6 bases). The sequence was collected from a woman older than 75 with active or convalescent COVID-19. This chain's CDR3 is CASREGVSGANVLTF. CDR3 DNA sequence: TGTGCCAGCCGTGAGGGGGTTTCGGGGGCCAACGTCCTGACTTTC. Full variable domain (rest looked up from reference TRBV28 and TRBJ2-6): DVKVTQSSRYLVKRTGEKVFLECVQDMDHENMFWYRQDPGLGLRLIYFSYDVKMKEKGDIPEGYSVSREKKERFSLILESASTNQTSMYLCASREGVSGANVLTFGAGSRLTVL.